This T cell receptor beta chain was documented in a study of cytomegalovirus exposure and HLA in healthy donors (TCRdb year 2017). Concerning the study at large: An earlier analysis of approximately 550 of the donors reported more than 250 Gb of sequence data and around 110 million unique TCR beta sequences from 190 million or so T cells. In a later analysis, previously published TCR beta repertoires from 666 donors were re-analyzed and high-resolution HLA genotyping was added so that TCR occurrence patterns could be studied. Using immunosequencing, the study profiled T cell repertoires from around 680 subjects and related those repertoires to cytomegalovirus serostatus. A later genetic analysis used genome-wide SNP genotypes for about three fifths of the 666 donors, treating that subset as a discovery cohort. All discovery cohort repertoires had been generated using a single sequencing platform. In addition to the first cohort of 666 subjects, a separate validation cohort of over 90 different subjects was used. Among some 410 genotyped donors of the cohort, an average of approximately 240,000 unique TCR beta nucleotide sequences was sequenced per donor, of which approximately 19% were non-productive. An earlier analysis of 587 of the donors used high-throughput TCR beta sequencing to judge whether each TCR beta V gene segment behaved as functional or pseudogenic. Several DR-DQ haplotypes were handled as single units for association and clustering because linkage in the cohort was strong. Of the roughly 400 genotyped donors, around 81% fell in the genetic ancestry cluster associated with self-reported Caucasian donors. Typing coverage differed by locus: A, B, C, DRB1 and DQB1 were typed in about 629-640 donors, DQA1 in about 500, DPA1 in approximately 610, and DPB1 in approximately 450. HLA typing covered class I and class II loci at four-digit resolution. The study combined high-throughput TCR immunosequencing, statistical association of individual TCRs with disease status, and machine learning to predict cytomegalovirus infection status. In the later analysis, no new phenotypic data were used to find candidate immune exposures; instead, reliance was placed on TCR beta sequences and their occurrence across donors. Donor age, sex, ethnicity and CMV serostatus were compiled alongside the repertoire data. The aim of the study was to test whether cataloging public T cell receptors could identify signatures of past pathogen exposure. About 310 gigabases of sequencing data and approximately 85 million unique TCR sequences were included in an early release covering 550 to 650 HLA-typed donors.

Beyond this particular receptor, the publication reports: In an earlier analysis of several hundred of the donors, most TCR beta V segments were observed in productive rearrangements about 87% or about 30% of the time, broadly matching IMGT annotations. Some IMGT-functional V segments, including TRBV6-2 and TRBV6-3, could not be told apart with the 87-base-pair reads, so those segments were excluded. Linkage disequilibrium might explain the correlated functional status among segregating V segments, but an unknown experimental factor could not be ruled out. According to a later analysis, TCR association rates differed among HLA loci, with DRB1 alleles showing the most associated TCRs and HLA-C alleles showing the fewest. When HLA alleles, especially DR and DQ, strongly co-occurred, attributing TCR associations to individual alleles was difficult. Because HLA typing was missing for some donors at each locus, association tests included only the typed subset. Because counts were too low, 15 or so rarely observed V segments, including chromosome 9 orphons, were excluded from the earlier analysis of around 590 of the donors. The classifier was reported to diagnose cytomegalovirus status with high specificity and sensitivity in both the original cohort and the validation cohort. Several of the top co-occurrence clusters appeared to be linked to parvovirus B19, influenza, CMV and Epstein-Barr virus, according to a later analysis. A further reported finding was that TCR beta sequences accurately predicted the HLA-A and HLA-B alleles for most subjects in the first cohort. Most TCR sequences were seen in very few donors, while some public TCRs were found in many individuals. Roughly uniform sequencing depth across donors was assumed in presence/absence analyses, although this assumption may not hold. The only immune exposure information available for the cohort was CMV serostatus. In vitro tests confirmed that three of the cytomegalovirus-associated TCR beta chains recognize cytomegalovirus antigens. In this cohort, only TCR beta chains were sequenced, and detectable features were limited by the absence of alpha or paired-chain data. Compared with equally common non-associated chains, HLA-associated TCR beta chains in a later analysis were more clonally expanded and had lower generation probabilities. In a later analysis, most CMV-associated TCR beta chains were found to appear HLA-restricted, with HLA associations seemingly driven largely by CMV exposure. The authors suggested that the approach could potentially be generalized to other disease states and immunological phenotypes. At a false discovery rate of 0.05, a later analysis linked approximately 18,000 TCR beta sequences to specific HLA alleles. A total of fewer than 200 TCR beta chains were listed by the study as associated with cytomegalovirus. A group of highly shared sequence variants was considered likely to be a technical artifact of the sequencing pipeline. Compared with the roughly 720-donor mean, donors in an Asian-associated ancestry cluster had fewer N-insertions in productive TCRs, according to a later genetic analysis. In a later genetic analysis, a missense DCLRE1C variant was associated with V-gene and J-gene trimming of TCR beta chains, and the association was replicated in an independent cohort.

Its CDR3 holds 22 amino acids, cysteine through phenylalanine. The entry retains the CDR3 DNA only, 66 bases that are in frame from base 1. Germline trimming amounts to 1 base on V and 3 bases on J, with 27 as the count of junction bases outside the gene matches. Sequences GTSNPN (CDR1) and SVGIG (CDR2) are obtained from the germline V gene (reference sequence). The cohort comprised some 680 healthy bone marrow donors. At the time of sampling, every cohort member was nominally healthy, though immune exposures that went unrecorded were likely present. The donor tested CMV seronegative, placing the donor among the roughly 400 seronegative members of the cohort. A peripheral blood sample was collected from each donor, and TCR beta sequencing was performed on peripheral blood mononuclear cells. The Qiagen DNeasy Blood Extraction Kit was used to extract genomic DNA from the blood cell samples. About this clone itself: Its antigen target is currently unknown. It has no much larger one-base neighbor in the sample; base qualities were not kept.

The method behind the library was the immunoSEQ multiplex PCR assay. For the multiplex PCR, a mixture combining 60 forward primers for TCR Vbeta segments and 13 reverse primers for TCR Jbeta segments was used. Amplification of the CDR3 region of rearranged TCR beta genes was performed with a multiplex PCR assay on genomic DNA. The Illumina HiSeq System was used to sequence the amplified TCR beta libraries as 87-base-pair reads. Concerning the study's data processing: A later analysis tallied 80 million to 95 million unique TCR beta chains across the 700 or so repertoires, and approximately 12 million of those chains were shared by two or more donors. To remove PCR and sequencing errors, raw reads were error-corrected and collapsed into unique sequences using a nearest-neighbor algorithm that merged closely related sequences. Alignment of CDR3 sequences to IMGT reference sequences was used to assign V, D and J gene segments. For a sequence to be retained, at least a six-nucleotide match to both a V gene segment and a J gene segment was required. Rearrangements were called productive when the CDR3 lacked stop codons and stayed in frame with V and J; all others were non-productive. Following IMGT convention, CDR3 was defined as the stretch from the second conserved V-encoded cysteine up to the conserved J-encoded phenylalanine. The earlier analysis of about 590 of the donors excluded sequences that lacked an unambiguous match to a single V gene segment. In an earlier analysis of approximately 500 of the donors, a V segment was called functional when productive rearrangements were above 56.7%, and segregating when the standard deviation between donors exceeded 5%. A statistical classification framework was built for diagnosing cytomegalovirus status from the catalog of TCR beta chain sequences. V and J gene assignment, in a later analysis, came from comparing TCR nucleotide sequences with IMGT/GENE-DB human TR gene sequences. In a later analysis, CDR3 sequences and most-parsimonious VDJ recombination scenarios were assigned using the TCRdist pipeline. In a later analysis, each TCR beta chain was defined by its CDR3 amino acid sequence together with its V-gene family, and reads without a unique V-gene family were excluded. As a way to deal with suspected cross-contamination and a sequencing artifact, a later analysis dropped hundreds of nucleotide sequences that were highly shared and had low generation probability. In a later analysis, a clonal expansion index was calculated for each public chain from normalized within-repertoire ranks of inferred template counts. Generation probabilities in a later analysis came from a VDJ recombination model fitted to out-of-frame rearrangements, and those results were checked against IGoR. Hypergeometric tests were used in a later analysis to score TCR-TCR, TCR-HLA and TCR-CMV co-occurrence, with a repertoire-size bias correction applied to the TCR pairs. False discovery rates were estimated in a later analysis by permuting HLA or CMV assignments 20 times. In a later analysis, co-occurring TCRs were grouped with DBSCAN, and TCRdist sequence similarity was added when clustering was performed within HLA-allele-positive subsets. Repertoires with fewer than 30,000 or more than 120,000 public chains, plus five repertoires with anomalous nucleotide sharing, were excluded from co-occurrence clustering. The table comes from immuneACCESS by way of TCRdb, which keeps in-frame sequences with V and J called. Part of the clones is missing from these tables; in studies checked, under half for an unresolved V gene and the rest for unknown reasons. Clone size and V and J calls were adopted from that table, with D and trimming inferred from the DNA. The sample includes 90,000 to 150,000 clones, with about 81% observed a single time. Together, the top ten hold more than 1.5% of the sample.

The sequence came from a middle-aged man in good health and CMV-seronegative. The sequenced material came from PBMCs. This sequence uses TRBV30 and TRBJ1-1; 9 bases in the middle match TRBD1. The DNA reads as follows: TGTGCCTGGAGTGCCATCAACCCCTGGGGCCTAAACAGGGGGCGAGGCGACACTGAAGCTTTCTTT. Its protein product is CAWSAINPWGLNRGRGDTEAFF.